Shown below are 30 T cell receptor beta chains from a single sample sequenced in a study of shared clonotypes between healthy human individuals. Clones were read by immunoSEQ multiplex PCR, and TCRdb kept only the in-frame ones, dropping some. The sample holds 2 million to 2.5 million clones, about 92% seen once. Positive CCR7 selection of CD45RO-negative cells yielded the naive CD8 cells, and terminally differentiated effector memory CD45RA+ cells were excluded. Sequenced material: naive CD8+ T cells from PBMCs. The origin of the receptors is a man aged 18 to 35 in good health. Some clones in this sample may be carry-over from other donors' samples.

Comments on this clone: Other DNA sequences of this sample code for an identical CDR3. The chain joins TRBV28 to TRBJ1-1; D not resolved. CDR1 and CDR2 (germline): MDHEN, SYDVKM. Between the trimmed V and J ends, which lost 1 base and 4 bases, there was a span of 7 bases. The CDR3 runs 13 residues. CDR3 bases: TGTGCCAGCAGTTTATCCCAATCCACTGAAGCTTTCTTT. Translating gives CASSLSQSTEAFF.

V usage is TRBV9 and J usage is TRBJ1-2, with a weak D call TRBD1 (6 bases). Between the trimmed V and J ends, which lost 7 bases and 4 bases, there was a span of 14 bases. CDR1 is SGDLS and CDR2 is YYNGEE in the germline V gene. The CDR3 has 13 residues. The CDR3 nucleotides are TGTGCCAGCGGGACGGGGGGCGGCTATGGCTACACCTTC. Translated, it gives CASGTGGGYGYTF.

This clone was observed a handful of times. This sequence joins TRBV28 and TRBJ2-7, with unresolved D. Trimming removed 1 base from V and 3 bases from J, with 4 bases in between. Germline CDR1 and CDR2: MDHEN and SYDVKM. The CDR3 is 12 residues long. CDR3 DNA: TGTGCCAGCAGTTTATCGTTCTACGAGCAGTACTTC. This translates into CASSLSFYEQYF.

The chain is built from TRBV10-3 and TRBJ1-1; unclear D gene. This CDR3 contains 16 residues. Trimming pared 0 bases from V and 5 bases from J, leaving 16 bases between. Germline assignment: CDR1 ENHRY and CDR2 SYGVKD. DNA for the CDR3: TGTGCCATCAGTGAGTCCGGCAGCCCGGTTGAGACTGAAGCTTTCTTT. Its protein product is CAISESGSPVETEAFF.

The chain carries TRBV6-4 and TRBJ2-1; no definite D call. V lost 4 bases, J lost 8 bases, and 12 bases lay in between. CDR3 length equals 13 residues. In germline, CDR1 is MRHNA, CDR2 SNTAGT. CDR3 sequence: CASSGTPRHEQFF. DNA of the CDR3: TGTGCCAGCAGTGGAACCCCACGTCATGAGCAGTTCTTC.

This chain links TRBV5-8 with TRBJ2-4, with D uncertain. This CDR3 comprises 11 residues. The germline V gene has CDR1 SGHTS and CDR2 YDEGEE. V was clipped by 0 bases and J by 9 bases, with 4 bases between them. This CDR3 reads CASSLVGIQYF. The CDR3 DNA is TGTGCCAGCAGCTTGGTCGGCATTCAGTACTTC.

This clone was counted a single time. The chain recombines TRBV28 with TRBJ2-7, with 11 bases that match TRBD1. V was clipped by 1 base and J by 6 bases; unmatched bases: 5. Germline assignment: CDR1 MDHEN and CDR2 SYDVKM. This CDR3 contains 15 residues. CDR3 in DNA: TGTGCCAGCAGTTTATATGGGACAGGGGGTGGCGAGCAGTACTTC. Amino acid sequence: CASSLYGTGGGEQYF.

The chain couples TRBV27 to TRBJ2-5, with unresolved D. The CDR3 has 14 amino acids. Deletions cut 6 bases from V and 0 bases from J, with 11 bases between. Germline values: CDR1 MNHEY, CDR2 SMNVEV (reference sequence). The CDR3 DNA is TGTGCCAGCAGCCCTGACCAGTACCAAGAGACCCAGTACTTC. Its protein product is CASSPDQYQETQYF.

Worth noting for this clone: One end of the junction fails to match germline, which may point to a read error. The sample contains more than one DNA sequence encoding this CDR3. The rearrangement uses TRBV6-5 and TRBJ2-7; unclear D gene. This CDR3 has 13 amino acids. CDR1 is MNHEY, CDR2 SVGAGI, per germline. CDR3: CASSYSTTYEQYF. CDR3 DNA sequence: TGTGCCAGCAGTTACTCTACCACTTACGAACAGTACTTC.

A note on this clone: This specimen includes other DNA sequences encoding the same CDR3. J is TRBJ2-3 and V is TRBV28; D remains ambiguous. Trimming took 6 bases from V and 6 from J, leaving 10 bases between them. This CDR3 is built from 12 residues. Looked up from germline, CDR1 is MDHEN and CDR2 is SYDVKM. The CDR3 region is CASSQYTDTQYF. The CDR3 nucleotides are TGTGCCAGCAGCCAATATACTGATACGCAGTATTTT.

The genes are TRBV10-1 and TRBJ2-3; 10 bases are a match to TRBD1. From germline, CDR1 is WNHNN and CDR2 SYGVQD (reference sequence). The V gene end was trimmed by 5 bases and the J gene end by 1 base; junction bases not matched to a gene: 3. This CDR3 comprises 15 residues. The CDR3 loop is CASSPGTGGTDTQYF. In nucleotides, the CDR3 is TGCGCCAGCAGTCCCGGGACAGGGGGCACAGATACGCAGTATTTT.

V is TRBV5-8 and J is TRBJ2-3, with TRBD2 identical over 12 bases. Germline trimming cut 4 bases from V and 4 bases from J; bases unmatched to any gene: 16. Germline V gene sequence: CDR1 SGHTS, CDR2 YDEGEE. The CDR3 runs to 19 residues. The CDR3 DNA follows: TGTGCCAGCAGCCGGAGACTAGCGGGAGTTGCCCCTGTATCAGATACGCAGTATTTT. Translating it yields CASSRRLAGVAPVSDTQYF.

The CDR3 DNA reads as TGTGCCAGCAGTCCTATGGCCCTTTACAATGAGCAGTTCTTC. Translated, it gives CASSPMALYNEQFF. This chain uses TRBV27 with TRBJ2-1; D ambiguous. The germline gives CDR1 MNHEY, CDR2 SMNVEV (reference sequence). This CDR3 contains 14 residues. Deletions cut 5 bases from V and 4 bases from J, with 12 bases between.

This CDR3 reads CASSTRTGGYTEAFF. In DNA, the CDR3 is TGTGCCAGTAGTACCCGGACAGGGGGATACACTGAAGCTTTCTTT. This chain connects TRBV19 to TRBJ1-1; 10 bases fit TRBD1. The CDR3 sequence is 15 residues long. Germline CDR1 reads LNHDA; CDR2 reads SQIVND (reference sequence). J was trimmed by 3 bases and V by 4 bases; bases with no gene match: 5. Together with reference TRBV19 and TRBJ1-1, the CDR3 gives the full variable domain: DGGITQSPKYLFRKEGQNVTLSCEQNLNHDAMYWYRQDPGQGLRLIYYSQIVNDFQKGDIAEGYSVSREKKESFPLTVTSAQKNPTAFYLCASSTRTGGYTEAFFGQGTRLTVV.

In DNA form, the CDR3 reads TGTGCCAGCAGTTCCGCAGTTAATCAGCCCCAGCATTTT. Amino acids: CASSSAVNQPQHF. This chain uses TRBV27 with TRBJ1-5; D uncertain. The CDR3 runs 13 residues. V was shortened by 4 bases and J by 4 bases, with 8 bases between the two germline ends. The germline V gene encodes CDR1 MNHEY and CDR2 SMNVEV (reference sequence).

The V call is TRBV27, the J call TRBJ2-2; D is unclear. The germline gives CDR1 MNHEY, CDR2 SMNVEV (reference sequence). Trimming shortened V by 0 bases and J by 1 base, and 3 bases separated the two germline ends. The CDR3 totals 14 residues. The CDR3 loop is CASSLSWNTGELFF. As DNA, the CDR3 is TGTGCCAGCAGTTTATCTTGGAACACCGGGGAGCTGTTTTTT.

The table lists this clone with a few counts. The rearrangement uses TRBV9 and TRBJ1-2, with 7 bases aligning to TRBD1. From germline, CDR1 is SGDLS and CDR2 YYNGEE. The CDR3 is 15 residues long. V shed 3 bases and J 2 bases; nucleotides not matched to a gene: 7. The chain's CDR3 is CASSATTGINYGYTF. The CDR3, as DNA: TGTGCCAGCAGCGCAACGACAGGGATCAACTATGGCTACACCTTC.

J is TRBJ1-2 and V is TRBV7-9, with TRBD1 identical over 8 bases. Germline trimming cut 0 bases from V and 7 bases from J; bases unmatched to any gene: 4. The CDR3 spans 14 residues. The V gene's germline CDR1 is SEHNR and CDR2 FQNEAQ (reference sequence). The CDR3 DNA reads TGTGCCAGCAGCTTAGCTTCGACAGGGGTTGGCTACACCTTC. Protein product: CASSLASTGVGYTF.

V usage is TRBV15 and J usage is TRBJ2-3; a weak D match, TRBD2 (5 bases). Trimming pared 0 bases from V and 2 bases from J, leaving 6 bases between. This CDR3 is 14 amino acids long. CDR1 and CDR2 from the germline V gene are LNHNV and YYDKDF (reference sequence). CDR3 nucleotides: TGTGCCACCAGCAGAGAGAGGGCCACAGATACGCAGTATTTT. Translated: CATSRERATDTQYF.

CDR3 sequence (DNA): TGTGCCAGCAGCTTTCCGGATGGAGTTCGGGACCTCCCCCCCTACGAGCAGTACTTC. Its translation: CASSFPDGVRDLPPYEQYF. The V and J genes are TRBV11-2 and TRBJ2-7; D tentatively fits TRBD1 or TRBD2 (5 bases each). This CDR3 has 19 residues. Germline CDR1 and CDR2: SGHAT and FQNNGV. V was pared by 3 bases and J by 2 bases, with 26 bases between.

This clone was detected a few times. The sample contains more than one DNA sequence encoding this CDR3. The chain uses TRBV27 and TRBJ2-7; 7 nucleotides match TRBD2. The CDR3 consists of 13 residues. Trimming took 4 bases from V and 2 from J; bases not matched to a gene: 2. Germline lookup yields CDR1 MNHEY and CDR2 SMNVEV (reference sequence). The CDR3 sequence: CASSYGRTYEQYF. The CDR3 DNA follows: TGTGCCAGCAGTTACGGGAGGACCTACGAGCAGTACTTC.

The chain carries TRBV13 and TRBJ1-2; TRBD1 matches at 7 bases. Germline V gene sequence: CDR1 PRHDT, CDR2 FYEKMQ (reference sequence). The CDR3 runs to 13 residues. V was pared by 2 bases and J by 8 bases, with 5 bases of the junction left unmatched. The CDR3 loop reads CASSLKGASGYTF. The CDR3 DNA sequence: TGTGCCAGCAGCTTAAAGGGGGCGAGCGGCTACACCTTC. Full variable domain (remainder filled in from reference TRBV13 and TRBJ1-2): AAGVIQSPRHLIKEKRETATLKCYPIPRHDTVYWYQQGPGQDPQFLISFYEKMQSDKGSIPDRFSAQQFSDYHSELNMSSLELGDSALYFCASSLKGASGYTFGSGTRLTVV.

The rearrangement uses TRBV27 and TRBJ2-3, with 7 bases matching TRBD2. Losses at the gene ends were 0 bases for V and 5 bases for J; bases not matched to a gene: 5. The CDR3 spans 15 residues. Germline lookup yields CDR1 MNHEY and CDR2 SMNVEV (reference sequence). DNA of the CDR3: TGTGCCAGCAGTTTATCGGGGTCGGGGGGAGATACGCAGTATTTT. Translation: CASSLSGSGGDTQYF.

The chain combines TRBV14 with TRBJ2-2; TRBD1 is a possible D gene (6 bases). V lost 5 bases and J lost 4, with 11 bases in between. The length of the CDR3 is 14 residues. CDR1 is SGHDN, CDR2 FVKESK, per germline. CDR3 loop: CASSVGHGTGELFF. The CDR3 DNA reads TGTGCCAGCAGCGTGGGACACGGCACCGGGGAGCTGTTTTTT.

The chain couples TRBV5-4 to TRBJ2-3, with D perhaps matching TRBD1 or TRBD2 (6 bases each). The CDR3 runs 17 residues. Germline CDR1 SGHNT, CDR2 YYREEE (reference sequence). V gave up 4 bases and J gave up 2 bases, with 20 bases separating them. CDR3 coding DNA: TGTGCCAGCAGCCACCTCGGAGGGGGACTGTACACAGATACGCAGTATTTT. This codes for CASSHLGGGLYTDTQYF.

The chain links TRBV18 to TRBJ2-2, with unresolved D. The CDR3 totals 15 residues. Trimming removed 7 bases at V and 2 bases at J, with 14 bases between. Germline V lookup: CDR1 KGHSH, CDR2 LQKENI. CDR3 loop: CASFTQHENTGELFF. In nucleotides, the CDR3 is TGTGCCAGCTTCACCCAGCACGAAAACACCGGGGAGCTGTTTTTT.

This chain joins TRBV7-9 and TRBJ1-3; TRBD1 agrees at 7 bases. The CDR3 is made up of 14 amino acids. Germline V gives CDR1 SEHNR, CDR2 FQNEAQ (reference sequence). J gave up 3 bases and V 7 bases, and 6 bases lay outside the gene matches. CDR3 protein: CASTDRARGNTIYF. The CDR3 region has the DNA TGTGCCAGCACCGACAGGGCCCGTGGAAACACCATATATTTT.

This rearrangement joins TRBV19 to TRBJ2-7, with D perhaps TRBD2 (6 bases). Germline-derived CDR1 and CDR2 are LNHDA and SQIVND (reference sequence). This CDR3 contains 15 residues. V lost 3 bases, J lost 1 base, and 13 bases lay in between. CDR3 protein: CASSIGPGTSYEQYF. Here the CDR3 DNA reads TGTGCCAGTAGTATCGGGCCAGGGACTTCCTACGAGCAGTACTTC. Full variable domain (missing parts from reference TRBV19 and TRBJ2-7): DGGITQSPKYLFRKEGQNVTLSCEQNLNHDAMYWYRQDPGQGLRLIYYSQIVNDFQKGDIAEGYSVSREKKESFPLTVTSAQKNPTAFYLCASSIGPGTSYEQYFGPGTRLTVT.

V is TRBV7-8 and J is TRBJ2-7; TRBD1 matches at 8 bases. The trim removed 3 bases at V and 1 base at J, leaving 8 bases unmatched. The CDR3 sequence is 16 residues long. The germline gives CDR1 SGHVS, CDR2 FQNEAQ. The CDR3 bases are TGTGCCAGCAGCTTGCTACAGGGGGAACAATCCTACGAGCAGTACTTC. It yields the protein CASSLLQGEQSYEQYF.

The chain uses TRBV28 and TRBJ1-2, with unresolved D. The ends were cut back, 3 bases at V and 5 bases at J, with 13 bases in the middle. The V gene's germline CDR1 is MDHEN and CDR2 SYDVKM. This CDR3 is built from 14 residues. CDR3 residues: CASSLRGFGYGYTF. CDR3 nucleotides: TGTGCCAGCAGTTTGCGTGGGTTCGGGTATGGCTACACCTTC.